The 29 T cell receptor beta chains given below trace back to one sample, sequenced in a study of technical replicates of blood from a few donors. Sequencing was performed with immunoSEQ multiplex PCR; in TCRdb, only in-frame clones are kept and a portion is missing. Here the sample spans some 89,000 clones, about 95% being singletons. Sequences were obtained from T cells isolated from PBMCs. These receptors were taken from a human donor in good health.

The chain carries TRBV30 and TRBJ1-5, with 9 nucleotides matching TRBD1. Germline assignment: CDR1 GTSNPN and CDR2 SVGIG (reference sequence). The CDR3 has 14 residues. The junction had 5 bases not matched to a gene; V was cut back by 1 base and J by 7 bases. Here the CDR3 reads CAWSAGQGRQPQHF. Written as DNA, the CDR3 is TGTGCCTGGAGTGCTGGACAGGGGAGGCAGCCCCAGCATTTT. The entire variable domain, with the rest obtained from reference TRBV30 and TRBJ1-5, is as follows: SQTIHQWPATLVQPVGSPLSLECTVEGTSNPNLYWYRQAAGRGLQLLFYSVGIGQISSEVPQNLSASRPQDRQFILSSKKLLLSDSGFYLCAWSAGQGRQPQHFGDGTRLSIL.

V usage is TRBV19 and J usage is TRBJ2-7; 9 bases are a match to TRBD2. CDR3 size: 14 residues. Per the germline V gene, CDR1 is LNHDA and CDR2 is SQIVND (reference sequence). V lost 6 bases, J lost 2 bases, and 5 bases stayed unmatched. The CDR3 coding sequence is TGTGCCAGTAGCACTACTAGCGGGCCCTACGAGCAGTACTTC. Its protein product is CASSTTSGPYEQYF. The variable domain in full, completed from reference TRBV19 and TRBJ2-7, reads DGGITQSPKYLFRKEGQNVTLSCEQNLNHDAMYWYRQDPGQGLRLIYYSQIVNDFQKGDIAEGYSVSREKKESFPLTVTSAQKNPTAFYLCASSTTSGPYEQYFGPGTRLTVT.

This sequence joins TRBV19 and TRBJ2-3; 7 bases are shared with TRBD2. V lost 0 bases and J lost 1; bases outside the gene matches: 10. Germline CDR1 reads LNHDA; CDR2 reads SQIVND (reference sequence). This CDR3 contains 18 residues. This chain's CDR3 is CASSIDVSGTTRTDTQYF. Written as DNA, the CDR3 is TGTGCCAGTAGTATAGATGTATCCGGGACTACTCGCACAGATACGCAGTATTTT.

The chain couples TRBV29-1 to TRBJ1-1; TRBD1 matches at 10 bases. CDR1 and CDR2 from the germline V gene are SQVTM and ANQGSEA. The CDR3 contains 14 residues. V shed 4 bases, J shed 4 bases, and the junction held 6 bases outside the gene matches. The CDR3 nucleotides are TGCAGCGTTGTCCCTGACAGGGGGCGCACTGAAGCTTTCTTT. Residues: CSVVPDRGRTEAFF.

This chain connects TRBV4-1 to TRBJ2-3; TRBD2 is a possible D gene (6 bases). Germline CDR1 is MGHRA and CDR2 is YSYEKL. Trimming removed 3 bases at V and 3 bases at J, with 16 bases between. This CDR3 has 16 residues. The CDR3 sequence is CASSHFIRERTDTQYF. CDR3 coding DNA: TGCGCCAGCAGCCACTTCATCCGGGAGAGGACAGATACGCAGTATTTT.

This clone was detected only once. Other DNA sequences within the sample encode an identical CDR3. The chain joins TRBV25-1 to TRBJ1-1, with D possibly matching TRBD1 (6 bases). V lost 1 base and J 5 bases, leaving 14 bases between the germline ends. CDR1 and CDR2 from the germline V gene are MGHDK and SYGVNS. The CDR3 spans 15 residues. This chain's CDR3 is CASSEWGRGRTEAFF. The DNA for the CDR3 is TGTGCCAGCAGTGAATGGGGCAGGGGAAGGACTGAAGCTTTCTTT.

The chain uses TRBV6-1 and TRBJ1-5, with D maybe TRBD1 (6 bases). Trimming cost V 2 bases and J 6 bases, with 11 bases left between them. CDR1 and CDR2 from the germline V gene are MNHNS and SASEGT. The CDR3 extends over 14 amino acids. CDR3 DNA sequence: TGTGCCAGCAGTGAAATCGGGGGGCGTCAGCCCCAGCATTTT. Translated: CASSEIGGRQPQHF.

The chain has TRBV7-7 and TRBJ2-1; 7 nucleotides match TRBD1. Germline V gene lookup returns CDR1 SSHAT and CDR2 FNYEAQ (reference sequence). V shed 4 bases, J shed 6 bases, and the junction held 3 bases outside the gene matches. The CDR3 extends over 13 amino acids. The CDR3 loop is CASSSRQGNEQFF. The DNA for the CDR3 is TGTGCCAGCAGCTCTAGACAGGGCAATGAGCAGTTCTTC.

V gene TRBV7-2 combines with J gene TRBJ2-1; 7 nucleotides align to TRBD2. CDR1 and CDR2 (germline): SGHTA, FQGNSA. V was pared by 1 base and J by 2 bases, with 2 bases of the junction left unmatched. The CDR3 contains 15 residues. The DNA of the CDR3 is TGTGCCAGCAGCTTAGGGCTAGCGGCCTACAATGAGCAGTTCTTC. It yields the protein CASSLGLAAYNEQFF.

This chain links TRBV19 with TRBJ1-5; 8 bases match TRBD1. The CDR3 extends over 15 amino acids. Germline V gene sequence: CDR1 LNHDA, CDR2 SQIVND (reference sequence). Germline trimming cut 4 bases from V and 4 bases from J; bases unmatched to any gene: 6. CDR3 nucleotide sequence: TGTGCCAGTAGTACCCGACAGGGGTCAAATCAGCCCCAGCATTTT. The encoded protein is CASSTRQGSNQPQHF.

The genes are TRBV7-9 and TRBJ2-2; D is uncertain. The ends were cut back, 4 bases at V and 6 bases at J, with 6 bases in the middle. The CDR3 length is 12 residues. From germline, CDR1 is SEHNR and CDR2 FQNEAQ (reference sequence). Written as DNA, the CDR3 is TGTGCCAGCAGCTCCATTGCCGGGGAGCTGTTTTTT. It specifies CASSSIAGELFF.

The V call is TRBV7-8, the J call TRBJ2-7, with 8 positions matching TRBD2. Germline CDR1 SGHVS, CDR2 FQNEAQ. V dropped 7 bases and J dropped 12; count of bases not matched to a gene: 17. The length of the CDR3 is 14 residues. CDR3 nucleotides: TGTGCCAGCAATAGGGGGGTAGCGGGACGGGGGGCGTACTTC. As protein: CASNRGVAGRGAYF.

The chain employs TRBV5-8 and TRBJ2-7; 7 bases are a match to TRBD1. Trimming took 2 bases from V and 3 from J; bases not matched to a gene: 5. The germline gives CDR1 SGHTS, CDR2 YDEGEE. The CDR3 is 14 residues long. This CDR3 is CASSLRGPIYEQYF. The CDR3 nucleotides read TGTGCCAGCAGCTTAAGGGGGCCGATCTACGAGCAGTACTTC.

The V and J genes are TRBV21-1 and TRBJ2-5; TRBD2, the table's D call, was not compared with the DNA. TRBV21-1 counts as a pseudogene. This CDR3 is 14 amino acids long. CDR3 sequence reads: CASSPRPTGETQYF. Here the CDR3 DNA reads TGTGCCAGCAGCCCCCGACCGACGGGAGAGACCCAGTACTTC.

Here the CDR3 DNA reads TGCGCCAGCAGCCAAGCCGGGACTAGCGGGACTAGCACAGATACGCAGTATTTT. This translates into CASSQAGTSGTSTDTQYF. The rearrangement joins TRBV4-3 to TRBJ2-3; 13 nucleotides line up with TRBD2. The CDR3 extends over 18 amino acids. The junction had 4 bases not matched to a gene; V was cut back by 1 base and J by 0 bases. Germline CDR1 and CDR2: LGHNA and YSLEER.

This clone was detected a few times. This sequence joins TRBV6-5 and TRBJ2-7; 10 bases map to TRBD2. Trimming cost V 2 bases and J 5 bases; bases outside gene matches: 9. The CDR3 is made up of 16 amino acids. The germline V gene has CDR1 MNHEY and CDR2 SVGAGI. The CDR3: CASSYPLAGELNEQYF. CDR3 DNA sequence: TGTGCCAGCAGTTACCCTCTAGCGGGAGAACTCAACGAGCAGTACTTC.

The CDR3 DNA reads TGTGCCAGCAGTTACAGAGTGAACACTGAAGCTTTCTTT. Its protein product is CASSYRVNTEAFF. This chain connects TRBV6-5 to TRBJ1-1, with D uncertain. Per germline, CDR1 MNHEY and CDR2 SVGAGI. This CDR3 is built from 13 residues. V was trimmed by 2 bases and J by 0 bases, leaving 4 bases between them.

The chain joins TRBV9 to TRBJ2-3, with D possibly being TRBD2 (6 bases). Per the germline V gene, CDR1 is SGDLS and CDR2 is YYNGEE. The length of the CDR3 is 17 residues. The V and J ends lost 2 bases and 0 bases respectively, with 16 bases between them. The CDR3 here is CASSVTTLGRSTDTQYF. The DNA of the CDR3 is TGTGCCAGCAGCGTTACTACCCTCGGGAGAAGCACAGATACGCAGTATTTT.

This chain connects TRBV10-1 to TRBJ1-1; 7 nucleotides line up with TRBD1. V was pared by 6 bases and J by 6 bases, with 7 bases of the junction left unmatched. This CDR3 has 13 residues. Per the germline V gene, CDR1 is WNHNN and CDR2 is SYGVQD (reference sequence). In DNA, the CDR3 is TGCGCCAGCAGCGCAAACAGGGGCGCTGAAGCTTTCTTT. Amino acids: CASSANRGAEAFF.

The CDR3 DNA is TGTGCCAGCAAACCCACAGGGCCTACCTACAATGAGCAGTTCTTC. Amino acids: CASKPTGPTYNEQFF. This chain uses TRBV2 with TRBJ2-1, with D perhaps matching TRBD1 (6 bases). Germline-derived CDR1 and CDR2 are SNHLY and FYNNEI. The CDR3 runs to 15 residues. Trimming removed 7 bases from V and 2 bases from J, with 15 bases in between.

This chain uses TRBV7-9 with TRBJ1-2; 7 bases are shared with TRBD1. Germline V gene lookup returns CDR1 SEHNR and CDR2 FQNEAQ (reference sequence). The V segment lost 9 bases and the J segment 2 bases; nucleotides outside the gene matches: 6. The CDR3 has 13 amino acids. Here the CDR3 reads CASSLGQNYGYTF. The CDR3 DNA reads as TGTGCCAGTAGCCTGGGACAGAACTATGGCTACACCTTC.

The chain joins TRBV28 to TRBJ1-5; D is ambiguous. The CDR3 loop spans 12 amino acids. Per the germline V gene, CDR1 is MDHEN and CDR2 is SYDVKM. The ends were cut back, 8 bases at V and 4 bases at J, with 9 bases in the middle. The CDR3 spells CASLSLNQPQHF. CDR3 DNA sequence: TGTGCCAGCTTATCACTTAATCAGCCCCAGCATTTT.

This chain's CDR3 is CASSLDLGQEAFF. The CDR3 nucleotides are TGTGCCAGCAGCTTAGATTTGGGACAAGAAGCTTTCTTT. This rearrangement joins TRBV7-9 to TRBJ1-1; TRBD1 might be the D (6 bases). The CDR3 length is 13 residues. Germline CDR1 and CDR2: SEHNR and FQNEAQ (reference sequence). V lost 1 base and J 8 bases, leaving 11 bases between the germline ends.

The genes are TRBV28 and TRBJ1-5; 9 bases fit TRBD1. From germline, CDR1 is MDHEN and CDR2 SYDVKM. This CDR3 has 15 amino acids. After removal of 6 bases from V and 7 bases from J, the junction contained 10 bases not matched to a gene. The CDR3 region has the DNA TGTGCCAGCAGACCGACAGGGGGGGCGGGACAGCCCCAGCATTTT. Residues: CASRPTGGAGQPQHF.

The V call is TRBV10-3, the J call TRBJ1-5; the D is unclear. V lost 6 bases and J 0 bases, leaving 12 bases between the germline ends. Germline V CDR1 and CDR2: ENHRY, SYGVKD. CDR3 length equals 15 residues. DNA for the CDR3: TGTGCCATCAGACCCGACACCCCTAGCAATCAGCCCCAGCATTTT. Translating gives CAIRPDTPSNQPQHF.

The J gene is TRBJ1-6, the V gene TRBV15; unclear D gene. The CDR3 is made up of 15 amino acids. In germline, CDR1 is LNHNV, CDR2 YYDKDF (reference sequence). The V end was cut by 0 bases, the J end by 5 bases, with 8 bases between. The CDR3 here is CATSRDMADNSPLHF. The CDR3 DNA reads as TGTGCCACCAGCAGAGATATGGCAGATAATTCACCCCTCCACTTT.

The rearrangement joins TRBV9 to TRBJ2-2; TRBD1 might be the D (7 bases). This CDR3 contains 15 residues. CDR1 is SGDLS, CDR2 YYNGEE, per germline. With 4 bases removed from V and 7 bases from J, the gap between germline ends came to 17 bases. The CDR3 sequence: CASSSSSQGGGELFF. The DNA for the CDR3 is TGTGCCAGCAGCTCCTCCTCCCAGGGGGGCGGGGAGCTGTTTTTT.

The chain carries TRBV29-1 and TRBJ2-5, with 8 bases identical to TRBD1. After removal of 7 bases from V and 1 base from J, the junction contained 2 bases not matched to a gene. Germline V gene sequence: CDR1 SQVTM, CDR2 ANQGSEA. The CDR3 covers 12 residues. CDR3: CSAGTGQETQYF. The CDR3 DNA reads TGCAGCGCCGGGACAGGCCAAGAGACCCAGTACTTC.

The chain combines TRBV7-9 with TRBJ2-3; 9 bases line up with TRBD2. Trimming removed 7 bases from V and 0 bases from J; junction bases left unmatched: 8. There are 16 residues in the CDR3. CDR1 is SEHNR, CDR2 FQNEAQ, per germline (reference sequence). The CDR3 DNA reads as TGTGCCAGCACGGGACTAGCAGCTACTAGCACAGATACGCAGTATTTT. This gives the protein CASTGLAATSTDTQYF.